This T cell receptor beta chain was recovered during a study of blood T cell repertoires in COVID-19. Study details: The study drew acute and convalescent COVID-19 samples from the United States, Italy and Spain.

The length of the CDR3 is 14 residues. Germline V lookup: CDR1 MNHEY, CDR2 SVGEGT. After removal of 5 bases from V and 10 bases from J, the junction contained 5 bases not matched to a gene. The authors' processing: Scientists estimated how many nucleated cells there were by amplifying reference gene primers. TCRdb's copy holds only in-frame clones and misses some; the assay was immunoSEQ multiplex PCR. That table supplies the V and J calls and clone size; D and trimming were determined from the DNA. The table has about 100,000 clones, about 88% seen once. Sequencing was carried out using peripheral blood. V and J are TRBV6-2 or TRBV6-3 and TRBJ2-1, with 13 bases that match TRBD2. The source is a man at least 80 years old with acute or convalescent COVID-19. The CDR3 DNA reads TGTGCCAGCAGTCCGGGACTAGCGGGATCGGAGCAGTTCTTC. This sequence encodes CASSPGLAGSEQFF.